The 16 T cell receptor beta chains below come from one sample, sequenced in a study of cytomegalovirus exposure and HLA in healthy donors. Use of 60 Vbeta and 13 Jbeta primers characterized the PCR. Repertoires were generated with immunoSEQ multiplex PCR, while TCRdb's copy carries only in-frame clones and drops some. The sample records some 180,000 clones, approximately 77% being singletons. Sequencing was done on a sample of PBMCs. The source is a man aged 35-49 years in good health and CMV-seropositive.

The chain recombines TRBV6-5 with TRBJ2-7, with TRBD2 matching 10 bases. The ends lost 7 bases at V and 7 bases at J; junction bases unmatched: 10. This CDR3 contains 14 residues. Germline assignment: CDR1 MNHEY and CDR2 SVGAGI. The CDR3 DNA sequence: TGTGCCAGCATAGAGCGGGAGGGCTTCCGGGAGCAGTACTTC. This codes for CASIEREGFREQYF.

In its sample, this clone was seen a few times. The J gene is TRBJ2-7, the V gene TRBV5-1; a possible D gene is TRBD1 (6 bases). V lost 2 bases and J 6 bases, leaving 18 bases between the germline ends. Germline CDR1 and CDR2: SGHRS and YFSETQ. The CDR3 sequence is 15 residues long. The CDR3 reads CASSLRQDPLFEQYF. CDR3 DNA: TGCGCCAGCAGCTTACGACAGGACCCTCTGTTCGAGCAGTACTTC.

The chain combines TRBV10-3 with TRBJ2-7; possible D gene TRBD2, 6 bases. V was cut by 5 bases and J by 7 bases, with 15 bases left in between. CDR3 length: 13 residues. Germline V gene sequence: CDR1 ENHRY, CDR2 SYGVKD. CDR3 protein: CAISREGAGEQYF. The CDR3 DNA follows: TGTGCCATCAGTCGGGAAGGGGCGGGGGAGCAGTACTTC.

This clone was seen more than once but under ten times. The CDR3 loop is CAISDVTGGYEQYF. CDR3 DNA sequence: TGTGCCATCAGTGATGTGACAGGGGGCTACGAGCAGTACTTC. The J gene is TRBJ2-7, the V gene TRBV10-3; 9 positions match TRBD1. Germline V CDR1 and CDR2: ENHRY, SYGVKD. With 3 bases clipped from V and 3 bases from J, the junction kept 3 bases outside the gene matches. This CDR3 is built from 14 residues.

This sequence joins TRBV19 and TRBJ2-5, with a tentative D call TRBD1 (6 bases). This CDR3 has 13 residues. From germline, CDR1 is LNHDA and CDR2 SQIVND (reference sequence). V was clipped by 6 bases and J by 9 bases, with 17 bases between them. For the CDR3, the DNA is TGTGCCAGTAGGCCACTGGGGGCCCGGGCCCAGTACTTC. Translation gives CASRPLGARAQYF.

The chain couples TRBV29-1 to TRBJ2-7; the match to TRBD1 covers 7 bases. With V trimmed by 5 bases and J by 2 bases, 6 bases remained unmatched. Per germline, CDR1 SQVTM and CDR2 ANQGSEA. CDR3 length equals 13 residues. The DNA of the CDR3 is TGCAGCGTTCAGGACAGGCCAACCTACGAGCAGTACTTC. This encodes CSVQDRPTYEQYF.

The chain combines TRBV27 with TRBJ1-4; 8 bases map to TRBD1. Per the germline V gene, CDR1 is MNHEY and CDR2 is SMNVEV (reference sequence). The CDR3 extends over 17 amino acids. J gave up 0 bases and V 6 bases, and 9 bases lay outside the gene matches. This CDR3 is CASRPRTGWTTNEKLFF. CDR3 sequence (DNA): TGTGCCAGCAGACCTAGGACAGGGTGGACAACTAATGAAAAACTGTTTTTT.

In its sample, this clone was seen many times. The rearrangement joins TRBV5-4 to TRBJ2-6; 10 positions agree with TRBD2. Germline V gene data show CDR1 as SGHNT and CDR2 as YYREEE (reference sequence). V gave up 9 bases and J gave up 1 base; unmatched junction bases: 7. The CDR3 covers 16 residues. The CDR3 coding sequence is TGTGCCACCCCGGGTAGCGGGAGGTCTGGGGCCAACGTCCTGACTTTC. Translating it yields CATPGSGRSGANVLTF. The complete variable domain, with remaining parts taken from reference TRBV5-4 and TRBJ2-6, reads ETGVTQSPTHLIKTRGQQVTLRCSSQSGHNTVSWYQQALGQGPQFIFQYYREEENGRGNFPPRFSGLQFPNYSSELNVNALELDDSALYLCATPGSGRSGANVLTFGAGSRLTVL.

This rearrangement joins TRBV6-5 to TRBJ2-5, with TRBD1 matching over 7 bases. Judging by the DNA end, TRBJ2-7 fits better; the J call may be wrong. Germline CDR1 and CDR2: MNHEY and SVGAGI. CDR3 length: 14 amino acids. CDR3 loop: CASSYPGTDYEQYF. In DNA, the CDR3 is TGTGCCAGCAGTTACCCCGGGACAGACTACGAGCAGTACTTC.

The gene calls are TRBV6-1 and TRBJ2-2; a weak D match, TRBD1 (5 bases). Per the germline V gene, CDR1 is MNHNS and CDR2 is SASEGT. The V end was cut by 5 bases, the J end by 0 bases, with 7 bases between. CDR3 size: 14 residues. This CDR3 reads CASSRTPNTGELFF. The CDR3 DNA reads TGTGCCAGCAGTAGGACACCGAACACCGGGGAGCTGTTTTTT.

The chain carries TRBV11-2 and TRBJ2-2; D may be TRBD1 (6 bases). Trimming left V 6 bases short and J 6 bases short, with 17 bases between. Germline V gives CDR1 SGHAT, CDR2 FQNNGV. The CDR3 is 15 residues long. The CDR3 sequence: CASRQAGVVAGELFF. The CDR3 coding sequence is TGTGCCAGCAGGCAGGCAGGGGTAGTGGCCGGGGAGCTGTTTTTT.

V is TRBV7-9 and J is TRBJ2-1; 12 bases are a match to TRBD2. From germline, CDR1 is SEHNR and CDR2 FQNEAQ (reference sequence). This CDR3 comprises 17 residues. The ends lost 1 base at V and 7 bases at J; junction bases unmatched: 8. The CDR3 here is CASSLGGLAGLRNEQFF. CDR3 nucleotide sequence: TGTGCCAGCAGCTTAGGCGGACTAGCGGGGCTTCGGAATGAGCAGTTCTTC.

The J gene is TRBJ2-3, the V gene TRBV4-1, with a weak D call TRBD1 (5 bases). This CDR3 comprises 14 residues. Germline CDR1 is MGHRA and CDR2 is YSYEKL. Trimming cost V 0 bases and J 7 bases, with 11 bases left between them. CDR3 amino acids: CASSQDSRQNTQYF. The CDR3 DNA is TGCGCCAGCAGCCAAGATTCGAGACAGAATACGCAGTATTTT.

The chain employs TRBV6-1 and TRBJ2-1, with 8 bases identical to TRBD1. This CDR3 contains 14 residues. CDR1 and CDR2 (germline): MNHNS, SASEGT. The J segment lost 6 bases and the V segment lost 7 bases, leaving 8 bases of the junction unmatched. DNA of the CDR3: TGTGCCAGCAACATAGACAGGGGTCTCAATGAGCAGTTCTTC. Protein: CASNIDRGLNEQFF.

The chain uses TRBV6-1 and TRBJ1-1; D gene unclear. Trimming pared 1 base from V and 10 bases from J, leaving 4 bases between. The CDR3 spans 10 residues. Looked up from germline, CDR1 is MNHNS and CDR2 is SASEGT. The CDR3: CASSEGGAFF. CDR3 DNA: TGTGCCAGCAGTGAAGGAGGAGCTTTCTTT.

This clone came up once. The rearrangement joins TRBV2 to TRBJ2-3; a weak D match, TRBD1 (6 bases). The length of the CDR3 is 16 residues. V was trimmed by 4 bases and J by 3 bases, leaving 17 bases between them. Germline CDR1 SNHLY, CDR2 FYNNEI. The CDR3 sequence is CASSVGGWGLTDTQYF. The CDR3, as DNA: TGTGCCAGCAGTGTAGGGGGTTGGGGGCTGACAGATACGCAGTATTTT. The full variable domain, completed using reference TRBV2 and TRBJ2-3, is EPEVTQTPSHQVTQMGQEVILRCVPISNHLYFYWYRQILGQKVEFLVSFYNNEISEKSEIFDDQFSVERPDGSNFTLKIRSTKLEDSAMYFCASSVGGWGLTDTQYFGPGTRLTVL.